This T cell receptor (beta chain) was identified in a study of blood T cell repertoires in COVID-19. Study details: COVID-19 samples, acute and convalescent, were from the United States, Italy and Spain. T cells, B-cell-depleted T cells, or PBMCs supplied cDNA or gDNA.

The CDR3 length is 16 residues. The ends were cut back, 3 bases at V and 2 bases at J, with 16 bases in the middle. Per germline, CDR1 KGHSH and CDR2 LQKENI. Authors' data handling: Cell counts per sample came from amplifying reference gene primers. TCRdb keeps only in-frame clones here, not all; method: immunoSEQ multiplex PCR. That table furnishes V, J and clone size, whereas the DNA furnished D and trimming. The table shows roughly 71,000 clones, with approximately 86% occurring only once. The source of this sequence is a man over 45 with acute or convalescent COVID-19. The J gene is TRBJ1-2, the V gene TRBV18; D is uncertain. Source material: peripheral blood. In nucleotides, the CDR3 is TGTGCCAGCTCACCCAGTATGGGAGCTACCAACTATGGCTACACCTTC. This codes for CASSPSMGATNYGYTF.